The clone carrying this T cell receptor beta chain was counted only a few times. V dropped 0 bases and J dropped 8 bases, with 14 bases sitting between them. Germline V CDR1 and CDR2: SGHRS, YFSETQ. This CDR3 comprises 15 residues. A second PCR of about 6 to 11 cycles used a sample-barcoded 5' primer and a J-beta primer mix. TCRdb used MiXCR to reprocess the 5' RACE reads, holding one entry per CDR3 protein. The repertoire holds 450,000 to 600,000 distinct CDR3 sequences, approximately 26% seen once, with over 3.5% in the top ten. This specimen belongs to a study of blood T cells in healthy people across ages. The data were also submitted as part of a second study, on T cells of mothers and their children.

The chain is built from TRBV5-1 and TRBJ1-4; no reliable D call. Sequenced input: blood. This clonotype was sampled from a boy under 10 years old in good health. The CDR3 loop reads CASSLERRLGEKLFF. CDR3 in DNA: TGCGCCAGCAGCTTGGAACGCCGCTTGGGCGAAAAACTGTTTTTT.